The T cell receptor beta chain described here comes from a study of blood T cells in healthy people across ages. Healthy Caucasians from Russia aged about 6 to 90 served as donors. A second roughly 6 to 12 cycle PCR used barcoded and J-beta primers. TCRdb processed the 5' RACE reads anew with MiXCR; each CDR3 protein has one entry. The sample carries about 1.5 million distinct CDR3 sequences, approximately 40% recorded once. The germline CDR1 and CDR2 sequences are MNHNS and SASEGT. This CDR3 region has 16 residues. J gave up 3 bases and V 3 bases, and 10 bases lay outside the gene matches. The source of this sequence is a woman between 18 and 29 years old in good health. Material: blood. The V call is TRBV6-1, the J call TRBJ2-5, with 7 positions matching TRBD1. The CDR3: CASSDIGGQDKETQYF. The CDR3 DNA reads TGTGCCAGCAGTGACATCGGCGGACAGGATAAAGAGACCCAGTACTTC.